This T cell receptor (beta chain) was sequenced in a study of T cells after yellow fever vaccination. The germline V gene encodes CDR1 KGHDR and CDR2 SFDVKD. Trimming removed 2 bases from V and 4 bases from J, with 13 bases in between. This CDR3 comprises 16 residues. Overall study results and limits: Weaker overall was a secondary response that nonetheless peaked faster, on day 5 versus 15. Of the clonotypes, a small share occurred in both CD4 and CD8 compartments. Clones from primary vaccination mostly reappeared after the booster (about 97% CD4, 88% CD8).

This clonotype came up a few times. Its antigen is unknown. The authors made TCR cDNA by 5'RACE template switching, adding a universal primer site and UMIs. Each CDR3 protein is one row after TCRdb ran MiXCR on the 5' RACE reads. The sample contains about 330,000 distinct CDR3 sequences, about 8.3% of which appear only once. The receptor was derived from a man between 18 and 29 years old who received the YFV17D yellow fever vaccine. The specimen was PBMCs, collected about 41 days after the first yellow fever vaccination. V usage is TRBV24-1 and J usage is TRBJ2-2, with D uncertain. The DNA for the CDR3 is TGTGCCACCAGTGATTCTCTGCTCCCGAGCACCGGGGAGCTGTTTTTT. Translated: CATSDSLLPSTGELFF.